The clone carrying this T cell receptor (beta chain) was seen at least ten times. The TCR beta CDR3 regions underwent amplification using RNA transcripts as the source. The HTBI primer set served for first-round RT-PCR of the TCR CDR3. One entry per CDR3 protein results from TCRdb running MiXCR on the multiplex PCR reads. This table holds more than 500,000 distinct CDR3 sequences, roughly 14% found once. Patients were excluded for uncontrolled infection, other autoimmune disease, pregnancy or lactation. The CDR3 contains 15 residues. Germline lookup yields CDR1 SGHRS and CDR2 YFSETQ. V lost 4 bases to trimming and J lost 3 bases, with 17 bases between them. These data are taken from a study of T cells in Graves' hyperthyroidism and ophthalmopathy.

The chain uses TRBV5-1 and TRBJ2-7; D is possibly TRBD2 (5 bases). The sample was blood. The sequence came from a woman aged 35 to 49 with Graves' ophthalmopathy. DNA for the CDR3: TGCGCCAGCAGCCGGGAAGGCAGTACTTACTACGAGCAGTACTTC. Translation: CASSREGSTYYEQYF.